This TCR beta chain originates from a study of blood T cell repertoires in COVID-19. Per the study methods: Amplification from reference gene primers served as the basis for estimated nucleated cell counts. Clones were sequenced by immunoSEQ multiplex PCR, and TCRdb holds only the in-frame ones, with some missing. The V and J calls and clone size were taken over from that table, and D and trimming were inferred from the DNA. This sample has 250,000 to 300,000 clones, with around 90% found just once. The study drew participants aged about 18 to 89 years from about two dozen US areas. Participants' reported clinical history set cohort assignment. Among Cohort 3 donors, those recovered had two negative PCRs, clearance, or symptom resolution. The length of the CDR3 is 16 residues. The junction had 6 bases not matched to a gene; V was cut back by 4 bases and J by 4 bases. The V gene's germline CDR1 is LGHNA and CDR2 YNFKEQ.

The TCR sequence derives from a woman under 40 who had recovered from COVID-19. This rearrangement joins TRBV4-2 to TRBJ1-5; 11 positions match TRBD1. The sequencing sample was made of PBMCs or T cells enriched from blood (not recorded which). The CDR3 nucleotides read TGTGCCAGCAGCCCCGCCGGGACAGGGGGAAATCAGCCCCAGCATTTT. This codes for CASSPAGTGGNQPQHF.